The 27 T cell receptor beta chains reported below all come from one sample, sequenced in a study of T cells after yellow fever vaccination. TCRdb recomputed calls from the 5' RACE reads with MiXCR, one row per CDR3 protein. The sample shows roughly 250,000 distinct CDR3 sequences, 10% to 15% of them seen only once. The sequencing used CD4+ T cells sorted from PBMCs, collected 45 days after the yellow fever booster vaccination. The receptors originated from a young man who received the YFV17D yellow fever vaccine.

This clonotype showed up just a few times. The chain joins TRBV11-2 to TRBJ2-2, with a possible D match to TRBD1 (5 bases). V lost 0 bases to trimming and J lost 6 bases, with 8 bases between them. The CDR3 has 14 residues. From germline, CDR1 is SGHAT and CDR2 FQNNGV. CDR3 amino acids: CASSLEPGPGELFF. DNA of the CDR3: TGTGCCAGCAGCTTAGAACCAGGGCCCGGGGAGCTGTTTTTT.

The chain has TRBV29-1 and TRBJ2-5; a possible D gene is TRBD2 (5 bases). The germline V and J ends were trimmed by 8 bases and 5 bases, with 18 bases remaining between them. Germline CDR1 reads SQVTM; CDR2 reads ANQGSEA. The CDR3 spans 13 residues. The CDR3 here is CSTGIRTPETQYF. The CDR3 DNA sequence: TGCAGCACCGGGATCAGAACGCCTGAGACCCAGTACTTC.

V gene TRBV20-1 combines with J gene TRBJ2-5, with 8 bases aligning to TRBD2. The germline V gene encodes CDR1 DFQATT and CDR2 SNEGSKA (reference sequence). The CDR3 covers 14 residues. V trimming: 6 bases; J trimming: 5 bases; junction bases outside the gene matches: 11. The CDR3, as DNA: TGCAGTGCGAGAAGGCCGGGACTAGTGGAGACCCAGTACTTC. Its translation is CSARRPGLVETQYF.

This clonotype was seen a handful of times. This sequence joins TRBV7-2 and TRBJ1-5; TRBD1 is a possible D gene (5 bases). Germline CDR1 reads SGHTA; CDR2 reads FQGNSA. V was cut by 4 bases and J by 3 bases, with 13 bases left in between. CDR3 length: 15 residues. Written as DNA, the CDR3 is TGTGCCAGCAGCTCCCAGGGAGGGCTCAATCAGCCCCAGCATTTT. This sequence encodes CASSSQGGLNQPQHF.

This chain uses TRBV29-1 with TRBJ1-1; tentatively, D is TRBD1 (6 bases). This CDR3 has 13 residues. The ends were cut back, 6 bases at V and 4 bases at J, with 15 bases in the middle. Germline CDR1 reads SQVTM; CDR2 reads ANQGSEA. The CDR3 DNA follows: TGCAGCGTGGGAGGAGGGGGGCTCACTGAAGCTTTCTTT. This encodes CSVGGGGLTEAFF.

A few counts support this clonotype. The V and J genes are TRBV4-3 and TRBJ1-1; 8 bases map to TRBD1. Trimming cost V 0 bases and J 6 bases; bases outside gene matches: 9. The germline gives CDR1 LGHNA, CDR2 YSLEER. The CDR3 covers 16 residues. The CDR3 bases are TGCGCCAGCAGCCAAGATCAGCGGACAGGGTTTTCTGAAGCTTTCTTT. Translating it yields CASSQDQRTGFSEAFF.

This chain joins TRBV9 and TRBJ2-7; 9 bases are a match to TRBD1. CDR3 length: 15 amino acids. Germline trimming cut 4 bases from V and 6 bases from J; bases unmatched to any gene: 11. Germline V gene sequence: CDR1 SGDLS, CDR2 YYNGEE. This CDR3 reads CASSTRRDRVGEQYF. CDR3 sequence (DNA): TGTGCCAGCAGCACGCGACGGGACAGGGTTGGCGAGCAGTACTTC. Filled out from reference TRBV9 and TRBJ2-7, the complete variable domain reads DSGVTQTPKHLITATGQRVTLRCSPRSGDLSVYWYQQSLDQGLQFLIQYYNGEERAKGNILERFSAQQFPDLHSELNLSSLELGDSALYFCASSTRRDRVGEQYFGPGTRLTVT.

This sequence joins TRBV25-1 and TRBJ1-1, with D perhaps matching TRBD1 (5 bases). Trimming pared 3 bases from V and 8 bases from J, leaving 13 bases between. CDR3 length equals 13 residues. Germline-derived CDR1 and CDR2 are MGHDK and SYGVNS. The CDR3 bases are TGTGCCAGCAGTGAGGTTGGGGGGAACGAAGCTTTCTTT. Its protein is CASSEVGGNEAFF. The full variable domain, its missing parts supplied by reference TRBV25-1 and TRBJ1-1, is EADIYQTPRYLVIGTGKKITLECSQTMGHDKMYWYQQDPGMELHLIHYSYGVNSTEKGDLSSESTVSRIRTEHFPLTLESARPSHTSQYLCASSEVGGNEAFFGQGTRLTVV.

The CDR3 coding sequence is TGTGCCAGCAGCGGAGGGATGAGTTCACCCCTCCACTTT. It translates to CASSGGMSSPLHF. The chain carries TRBV9 and TRBJ1-6; D is unresolved. In germline, CDR1 is SGDLS, CDR2 YYNGEE. V dropped 3 bases and J dropped 9 bases, with 10 bases sitting between them. This CDR3 has 13 residues.

The table lists this clonotype with a few counts. The V call is TRBV4-3, the J call TRBJ2-3, with D uncertain. Germline V gene sequence: CDR1 LGHNA, CDR2 YSLEER. The CDR3 length is 14 residues. V was clipped by 0 bases and J by 0 bases, with 4 bases between them. DNA of the CDR3: TGCGCCAGCAGCCAAGATCCTAGCACAGATACGCAGTATTTT. Amino acid sequence: CASSQDPSTDTQYF.

The rearrangement joins TRBV7-2 to TRBJ2-7, with 9 bases fitting TRBD1. Germline CDR1 reads SGHTA; CDR2 reads FQGNSA. This CDR3 contains 15 residues. With V trimmed by 2 bases and J by 4 bases, 6 bases remained unmatched. This chain's CDR3 is CASSLMVGTGYEQYF. As DNA, the CDR3 is TGTGCCAGCAGCTTAATGGTTGGGACAGGGTACGAGCAGTACTTC.

This clonotype was counted only a few times. The chain joins TRBV12-3 or TRBV12-4 to TRBJ1-5; D is unresolved. The CDR3 length is 14 residues. V lost 0 bases to trimming and J lost 3 bases, with 6 bases between them. CDR3 protein: CASSLAGFNQPQHF. The CDR3 DNA reads as TGTGCCAGCAGTTTAGCAGGGTTCAATCAGCCCCAGCATTTT.

This clonotype was observed a few times. This rearrangement joins TRBV2 to TRBJ2-7; 8 nucleotides line up with TRBD2. The CDR3 is made up of 14 amino acids. Losses at the gene ends were 6 bases for V and 1 base for J; bases not matched to a gene: 5. In germline, CDR1 is SNHLY, CDR2 FYNNEI. The CDR3 sequence is CASRREGISYEQYF. DNA for the CDR3: TGTGCCAGCAGACGGGAGGGCATTTCCTACGAGCAGTACTTC. Based on the CDR3 plus reference TRBV2 and TRBJ2-7, the full variable domain is EPEVTQTPSHQVTQMGQEVILRCVPISNHLYFYWYRQILGQKVEFLVSFYNNEISEKSEIFDDQFSVERPDGSNFTLKIRSTKLEDSAMYFCASRREGISYEQYFGPGTRLTVT.

This clonotype was counted between two and nine times. The rearrangement links TRBV20-1 to TRBJ1-2; a weak D match, TRBD1 (5 bases). The V gene lost 4 bases and the J gene lost 0 bases, with 12 bases spanning the gap. The CDR3 runs 14 residues. Per germline, CDR1 DFQATT and CDR2 SNEGSKA (reference sequence). The CDR3 reads CSATRRASNYGYTF. DNA for the CDR3: TGCAGTGCTACCCGCAGGGCCTCTAACTATGGCTACACCTTC.

This clonotype was recorded at least ten times. This rearrangement joins TRBV7-3 to TRBJ2-2, with D tentatively TRBD1 or TRBD2 (5 bases each). The V and J ends lost 9 bases and 1 base respectively, with 12 bases between them. Per the germline V gene, CDR1 is SGHTA and CDR2 is FQGTGA. The CDR3 spans 14 residues. This CDR3 reads CARIGTENTGELFF. The CDR3 coding sequence is TGTGCCAGGATCGGGACCGAGAACACCGGGGAGCTGTTTTTT.

The V gene is TRBV12-3 or TRBV12-4, the J gene TRBJ2-7; D tentatively reads TRBD1 or TRBD2 (5 bases each). The CDR3 loop spans 16 amino acids. With 1 base removed from V and 5 bases from J, the gap between germline ends came to 18 bases. CDR3 sequence: CASSLGGSTLGHEQYF. For the CDR3, the DNA is TGTGCCAGCAGTTTAGGGGGGTCGACTCTGGGCCACGAGCAGTACTTC.

V and J are TRBV5-1 and TRBJ2-7; 9 nucleotides line up with TRBD1. J was trimmed by 5 bases and V by 4 bases; bases with no gene match: 10. The V gene's germline CDR1 is SGHRS and CDR2 YFSETQ. The length of the CDR3 is 15 residues. The CDR3 sequence: CASSITGGAGNEQYF. CDR3 nucleotide sequence: TGCGCCAGCAGCATAACAGGGGGCGCGGGGAACGAGCAGTACTTC. Drawing the rest from reference TRBV5-1 and TRBJ2-7, the complete variable domain is KAGVTQTPRYLIKTRGQQVTLSCSPISGHRSVSWYQQTPGQGLQFLFEYFSETQRNKGNFPGRFSGRQFSNSRSEMNVSTLELGDSALYLCASSITGGAGNEQYFGPGTRLTVT.

This clonotype was detected a few times. The chain uses TRBV20-1 and TRBJ2-3; D is perhaps TRBD2 (6 bases). The length of the CDR3 is 13 residues. The V gene lost 3 bases and the J gene lost 2 bases, with 9 bases spanning the gap. Germline CDR1 and CDR2: DFQATT and SNEGSKA (reference sequence). The CDR3 loop reads CSAREGLTDTQYF. The DNA of the CDR3 is TGCAGTGCTAGGGAGGGCCTCACAGATACGCAGTATTTT.

V usage is TRBV5-1 and J usage is TRBJ2-2; no firm D call. V was shortened by 0 bases and J by 3 bases, with 9 bases between the two germline ends. Germline assignment: CDR1 SGHRS and CDR2 YFSETQ. This CDR3 has 15 amino acids. Here the CDR3 reads CASSLVGSDTGELFF. The CDR3 DNA sequence: TGCGCCAGCAGCTTGGTTGGCAGCGACACCGGGGAGCTGTTTTTT.

This CDR3 reads CASSSWGISNTGELFF. The CDR3, as DNA: TGTGCCAGCAGCTCTTGGGGGATTTCGAACACCGGGGAGCTGTTTTTT. V gene TRBV28 combines with J gene TRBJ2-2; D is perhaps TRBD1 or TRBD2 (5 bases each). CDR3 size: 16 residues. Germline CDR1 reads MDHEN; CDR2 reads SYDVKM. V was shortened by 6 bases and J by 0 bases, with 14 bases between the two germline ends.

The chain is built from TRBV20-1 and TRBJ1-2; 8 bases match TRBD1. This CDR3 contains 13 residues. The J segment lost 4 bases and the V segment lost 3 bases, leaving 4 bases of the junction unmatched. Germline assignment: CDR1 DFQATT and CDR2 SNEGSKA (reference sequence). The CDR3 DNA is TGCAGTGCTAGCGACAGGGGATCCTATGGCTACACCTTC. Its protein is CSASDRGSYGYTF.

This chain uses TRBV6-2 or TRBV6-3 with TRBJ2-2; 9 bases map to TRBD2. V lost 2 bases and J lost 6; bases outside the gene matches: 10. The CDR3 spans 17 residues. Per the germline V gene, CDR1 is MNHEY and CDR2 is SVGEGT. CDR3 sequence (DNA): TGTGCCAGCAGTTACGGCCCGCGCGGGAGGGCCTCCGGGGAGCTGTTTTTT. It translates to CASSYGPRGRASGELFF.

The chain recombines TRBV12-3 or TRBV12-4 with TRBJ2-7; D might be TRBD1 (6 bases). The V end lost 6 bases, the J end lost 2 bases, and 17 bases lay between the germline ends. The CDR3 is 15 residues long. The CDR3 protein is CASRDTGWGTYEQYF. The DNA for the CDR3 is TGTGCCAGCAGAGACACAGGGTGGGGAACCTACGAGCAGTACTTC.

A few counts support this clonotype. CDR3 region: CASSPDRDTQYF. The CDR3 nucleotides are TGTGCCAGCTCACCCGATCGAGATACGCAGTATTTT. The gene calls are TRBV18 and TRBJ2-3; D uncertain. The CDR3 is made up of 12 amino acids. Germline V gene data show CDR1 as KGHSH and CDR2 as LQKENI. V lost 3 bases and J lost 5, with 6 bases in between.

This clonotype came up a few times. This chain connects TRBV4-3 to TRBJ1-6; maybe TRBD1 (5 bases). Germline CDR1 LGHNA, CDR2 YSLEER. The ends were cut back, 4 bases at V and 14 bases at J, with 15 bases in the middle. The CDR3 sequence is 13 residues long. CDR3 loop: CASSPPGGTALHF. In nucleotides, the CDR3 is TGCGCCAGCAGCCCCCCTGGGGGGACGGCCCTCCACTTT.

The chain carries TRBV18 and TRBJ2-7; D gene ambiguous. Trimming stripped 5 bases from V and 0 bases from J, with 14 bases between. The CDR3 loop spans 15 amino acids. The germline CDR1 and CDR2 sequences are KGHSH and LQKENI. CDR3 in amino acids: CASSTISGPSYEQYF. The DNA for the CDR3 is TGTGCCAGCTCAACCATTTCCGGGCCCTCCTACGAGCAGTACTTC.

A word on this clonotype: A junction boundary mismatches the germline segment, possibly from a read error. The chain links TRBV5-6 to TRBJ2-1, with 10 nucleotides matching TRBD2. CDR3 size: 15 residues. The germline V gene has CDR1 SGHDT and CDR2 YYEEEE. The CDR3 DNA is TGTACCAGCAGCTGGGGGACTAGCGCTGACAATGAGCAGTTCTTC. Amino acid sequence: CTSSWGTSADNEQFF.